This T cell receptor beta chain came from a study of glioma-infiltrating T cells. Study-wide points: Gliomas, especially low-grade, showed above-expected tissue-blood divergence; non-neoplastic patients showed below.

TCR alpha and beta CDR3 regions were amplified from RNA using iRepertoire nested multiplex PCR. One-step reverse transcription and amplification started from approximately 100-400 ng of tissue mRNA or PBMC total RNA. TCRdb used MiXCR to reprocess the multiplex PCR reads, holding one entry per CDR3 protein. In the table there are some 40,000 distinct CDR3 sequences, about 20% of which are singletons. Germline CDR1 reads SNHLY; CDR2 reads FYNNEI. V was clipped by 5 bases and J by 0 bases; unmatched bases: 3. The CDR3 is 17 residues long. In this sample, this clonotype turned up many times. Its antigen remains unidentified.

Sequenced material: glioma tissue, nonneoplastic brain tissue, or PBMCs (not recorded which). This TCR was recovered from a human donor with low-grade glioma or glioblastoma, undergoing nonglioma brain surgery, or in good health (not recorded which). The chain recombines TRBV2 with TRBJ2-3; 15 positions agree with TRBD2. The CDR3 DNA sequence: TGTGCCAGCAGTCCGGGACTAGCGGGGGGCAGCACAGATACGCAGTATTTT. Protein product: CASSPGLAGGSTDTQYF.